Listed below are T cell receptor beta chains from one sample, sequenced in a study of T cell responses to AZD1222 COVID-19 vaccine. Assay: immunoSEQ multiplex PCR; the TCRdb copy retains only in-frame clones and omits some. Among approximately 150,000 clones listed, over 75% were seen once. Sequences were derived from peripheral blood, sampled on day 0 of AZD1222 vaccination. These receptors were obtained from an adult in good health. Both conserved end residues are part of each CDR3. The order of the fields is V gene, J gene, clone size, D gene, CDR3 protein, CDR3 DNA. A D gene is named only where the DNA matches it firmly. Size values are once, few and many counts, or a class for expanded clones, and some rows have none.

>TRBV7-7|TRBJ2-7|.|TRBD1
CASSSRTGAEQYF
TGTGCTAGCAGCTCCCGGACAGGAGCCGAGCAGTACTTC
>TRBV27|TRBJ1-1|.|.
CASSPSWTANTEAFF
TGTGCCAGCAGTCCCTCCTGGACAGCGAACACTGAAGCTTTCTTT
>TRBV5-5|TRBJ2-1|.|TRBD1
CASSLADRVDEQFF
TGTGCCAGCAGCTTGGCAGACAGGGTGGATGAGCAGTTCTTC
>TRBV10-1|TRBJ1-5|.|.
CASSESEGPGQNSNQPQHF
TGCGCCAGCAGTGAGTCCGAGGGCCCGGGACAAAATAGCAATCAGCCCCAGCATTTT
>TRBV7-9|TRBJ1-4|.|.
CASSRDYWENEKLFF
TGTGCCAGCAGCCGAGACTACTGGGAGAATGAAAAACTGTTTTTT
>TRBV29-1|TRBJ2-1|.|TRBD2
CSVEDRRTSGGGRVSYEQFF
TGCAGCGTTGAAGATCGTCGAACTAGCGGGGGGGGCAGGGTATCATATGAGCAGTTCTTC
>TRBV23-1|TRBJ2-3|.|.
CASSQAPPSTDTQYF
TGCGCCAGCAGTCAGGCACCTCCTAGCACAGATACGCAGTATTTT
>TRBV13|TRBJ2-7|.|.
CASSPNTFRGHYEQYF
TGTGCCAGCAGCCCAAACACCTTCCGGGGCCACTACGAGCAGTACTTC
>TRBV6-5|TRBJ2-1|.|.
CASSIDLRYEQFF
TGTGCCAGCAGTATCGACCTGCGCTATGAGCAGTTCTTC
>TRBV18|TRBJ2-7|once|.
CASSPREGTAYEQYF
TGTGCCAGCTCACCACGAGAGGGTACGGCCTACGAGCAGTACTTC
>TRBV12-3/TRBV12-4|TRBJ1-1|.|.
CASSFGGQAFF
TGTGCCAGCAGTTTCGGGGGCCAGGCTTTCTTT
>TRBV4-2|TRBJ2-2|.|.
CASSQDRSGELFF
TGTGCCAGCAGCCAAGATCGTTCCGGGGAGCTGTTTTTT
>TRBV18|TRBJ2-3|.|.
CASRMEADTQYF
TGTGCCAGTCGTATGGAAGCAGATACGCAGTATTTT
>TRBV7-2|TRBJ2-7|.|TRBD1
CASSLSWTGGTYEQYF
TGTGCCAGCAGCTTATCGTGGACAGGGGGAACCTACGAGCAGTACTTC
>TRBV16|TRBJ1-1|.|.
CASSQRVSGFKDTEAFF
TGTGCCAGCAGCCAACGCGTCAGTGGGTTTAAGGACACTGAAGCTTTCTTT
>TRBV12-5|TRBJ2-1|once|.
CASGAPSGQSSYNEQFF
TGTGCTAGTGGTGCCCCCAGCGGGCAAAGCTCCTACAATGAGCAGTTCTTC
>TRBV27|TRBJ1-2|.|TRBD1
CASRRDSNYGYTF
TGTGCCAGCAGGCGGGACAGTAACTATGGCTACACCTTC
>TRBV5-8|TRBJ2-3|.|TRBD2
CASSLGAALAGATDTQYF
TGTGCCAGCAGCTTGGGGGCCGCGCTAGCGGGGGCCACAGATACGCAGTATTTT
>TRBV4-3|TRBJ1-6|.|TRBD1
CASRYGTDNSPLHF
TGCGCCAGCCGTTATGGGACAGATAATTCACCCCTCCACTTT
>TRBV9|TRBJ2-7|.|TRBD1
CASSPSGGRNEQYF
TGTGCCAGCAGCCCGTCAGGGGGTCGGAACGAGCAGTACTTC
>TRBV7-8|TRBJ2-3|.|.
CASRTDYEAQDTQYF
TGTGCCAGTCGCACCGACTACGAGGCACAAGATACGCAGTATTTT
>TRBV30|TRBJ2-7|.|.
CAWSRNYEQYF
TGTGCCTGGAGTAGAAACTACGAGCAGTACTTC
>TRBV6-5|TRBJ2-3|.|.
CASSLGSSRRAQYF
TGTGCCAGCAGTTTGGGATCGTCTCGGAGGGCGCAGTATTTT
>TRBV9|TRBJ2-1|.|.
CASSVGGLTTGNEQFF
TGTGCCAGCAGCGTAGGAGGCCTGACTACGGGCAATGAGCAGTTCTTC
>TRBV6-1|TRBJ2-7|.|.
CASSEGTSYEQYF
TGTGCCAGCAGTGAAGGGACCTCCTACGAGCAGTACTTC
>TRBV25-1|TRBJ1-3|.|.
CASSEEWSGNTIYF
TGTGCCAGCAGTGAAGAATGGTCTGGAAACACCATATATTTT
>TRBV15|TRBJ2-7|.|TRBD1
CATSQGVASSYEQYF
TGTGCCACCAGTCAGGGGGTCGCTTCCTCCTACGAGCAGTACTTC
>TRBV5-6|TRBJ1-2|.|.
CASSGGLLGYTF
TGTGCCAGCAGTGGGGGCCTACTTGGCTACACCTTC
>TRBV6-5|TRBJ1-1|.|TRBD1
CASLASGQGMSEAFF
TGTGCCAGCCTTGCCTCTGGACAGGGGATGTCTGAAGCTTTCTTT
>TRBV13|TRBJ1-4|.|.
CASSTSMGATNEKLFF
TGTGCCAGCAGCACGTCGATGGGGGCAACTAATGAAAAACTGTTTTTT
>TRBV5-6|TRBJ2-3|.|.
CASSLGVRNSDTQYF
TGTGCCAGCAGCTTGGGGGTCAGGAACTCAGATACGCAGTATTTT
>TRBV6-5|TRBJ2-3|once|.
CASSRSTVDTQYF
TGTGCCAGCAGCCGATCAACGGTAGATACGCAGTATTTT
>TRBV9|TRBJ2-1|.|.
CASSLSPGPDSYNEQFF
TGTGCCAGCAGCCTAAGTCCGGGGCCCGACTCCTACAATGAGCAGTTCTTC
>TRBV6-2/TRBV6-3|TRBJ2-3|few|.
CASSYSDSTDTQYF
TGTGCCAGCAGTTACTCGGACAGCACAGATACGCAGTATTTT
>TRBV15|TRBJ2-3|.|.
CATSRGLLVSTDTQYF
TGTGCCACCAGCAGAGGTCTACTAGTAAGCACAGATACGCAGTATTTT